This T cell receptor beta chain was identified in a study of regulatory T cells in long-lasting Graves disease. Germline assignment: CDR1 MGHDK and CDR2 SYGVNS. V dropped 1 base and J dropped 5; count of bases not matched to a gene: 7. This CDR3 is 16 amino acids long. Relying on iRepertoire HTBI primers and Arm-PCR of CDR3 regions, the team built TCR beta libraries. TCRdb reprocessed the multiplex PCR reads with MiXCR, giving one entry per CDR3 protein. The data hold around 360,000 distinct CDR3 sequences, with 16% observed a single time. The time point is: newly diagnosed GD, antithyroid drugs for less than 3 months. RNA isolated from PBMCs was used to make the TCR library. This sample was also put to use in a study of T cells in Graves' hyperthyroidism and ophthalmopathy. That study reports: Exclusions: uncontrolled infection, other autoimmune disease, pregnancy, lactation.

This specimen was peripheral blood mononuclear cells (PBMCs), taken at new diagnosis, from a patient treated with antithyroid drugs. The J gene is TRBJ2-2, the V gene TRBV25-1, with 7 bases fitting TRBD2. The TCR originated in a woman between 18 and 30 years old with Graves disease. DNA for the CDR3: TGTGCCAGCAGTGAATCGGGCGGGAGTAGGACCGGGGAGCTGTTTTTT. Protein product: CASSESGGSRTGELFF.